This is a list of T cell receptor beta chains from one sample in a study of blood T cell repertoires in COVID-19. Produced via immunoSEQ multiplex PCR; TCRdb's table is partial and in-frame only. Of hundreds of thousands of clones in the sample, roughly 91% are singletons; the top ten hold about 8.4%. Sequencing was performed on PBMCs or T cells enriched from blood (not recorded which). These receptors came from a woman between 25 and 40 years old who had recovered from COVID-19. CDR3s include the opening cysteine and the closing phenylalanine or tryptophan. The D gene is left open where the match is weak. Size is stated for part of the rows, as once, few or many counts, or as a class when the clone is expanded.

-	TRBV19	TRBJ2-7	TRBD1	TGTGCCAGTAGTCCCTTTGGACAGGGGGCAGGTGAGCAGTACTTC	CASSPFGQGAGEQYF
-	TRBV15	TRBJ1-4	-	TGTGCCACCGCCCAGTCCCGCGGCGAAAAACTGTTTTTT	CATAQSRGEKLFF
few	TRBV5-1	TRBJ2-7	-	TGCGCCAGCAGCTTGGAACTTTTCTCCGAGCAGTACTTC	CASSLELFSEQYF
-	TRBV28	TRBJ2-7	-	TGTGCCAGCCTCCAGGTCGGAGGGTTCTACGAGCAGTACTTC	CASLQVGGFYEQYF
-	TRBV6-5	TRBJ2-6	-	TGTGCCAGCAGTTACAACAGGTTCTCAGGGGCCAACGTCCTGACTTTC	CASSYNRFSGANVLTF
-	TRBV18	TRBJ2-2	TRBD2	TGTGCCAGCTCACCTGAATCCCCCTCTCTAGCGGTGAACACCGGGGAGCTGTTTTTT	CASSPESPSLAVNTGELFF
-	TRBV2	TRBJ1-3	-	TGTGCCAGCAGTGAACAGGAAGGATACTCTGGAAACACCATATATTTT	CASSEQEGYSGNTIYF
-	TRBV7-8	TRBJ1-5	TRBD1	TGTGCCAGCAGCCGTTTTCTGACAGGGGGAGGTCATCAGCCCCAGCATTTT	CASSRFLTGGGHQPQHF
-	TRBV18	TRBJ1-3	-	TGTGCCAGCTCACCGCCAGGGGTGGGAAACACCATATATTTT	CASSPPGVGNTIYF
-	TRBV15	TRBJ2-7	-	TGTGCCACCAGCAGAGATATAGGGGAGGTCTACGAGCAGTACTTC	CATSRDIGEVYEQYF
-	TRBV19	TRBJ2-5	TRBD2	TGTGCCAGTAGAAGGACTAGCGGGAGGGAGACCCAGTACTTC	CASRRTSGRETQYF
-	TRBV4-1	TRBJ2-1	-	TGCGCCAGCAGCCAAGCAGGGGCCTTAGACAATGAGCAGTTCTTC	CASSQAGALDNEQFF
-	TRBV5-8	TRBJ1-5	TRBD1	TGTGCCAGCAGCCTCACAGGGGATTACGGTCAGCCCCAGCATTTT	CASSLTGDYGQPQHF
-	TRBV10-3	TRBJ1-6	-	TGTGCCATCAGGGAGGGGCAATCCCCAAATTCACCCCTCCACTTT	CAIREGQSPNSPLHF
-	TRBV18	TRBJ1-1	-	TGTGCCAGCTCACCATTGTACAGGGCCGTTGAAGCTTTCTTT	CASSPLYRAVEAFF
-	TRBV10-1	TRBJ2-5	TRBD2	TGCGCCACTCCCCGGACTAGCGGGAGGGCCTTTCAGACCCAGTACTTC	CATPRTSGRAFQTQYF
-	TRBV3-1/TRBV3-2	TRBJ1-2	-	TGTGCCAGCAGCCAAGAGATCCAAGCGGGGGCCCCCTATGGCTACACCTTC	CASSQEIQAGAPYGYTF
-	TRBV13	TRBJ2-1	-	TGTGCCAGCAGCCCTGGGGAAGGGAGCTCCTACAATGAGCAGTTCTTC	CASSPGEGSSYNEQFF
-	TRBV5-5	TRBJ2-2	-	TGTGCCAGCAGACACCAGGGTGGTTACACCGGGGAGCTGTTTTTT	CASRHQGGYTGELFF
-	TRBV7-3	TRBJ1-2	TRBD1	TGTGCCAGCAGCCTCGGGACAGACTATGGCTACACCTTC	CASSLGTDYGYTF
-	TRBV5-1	TRBJ1-2	-	TGCGCCAGCAGCTTGGGGCAGGGTAACTATGGCTACACCTTC	CASSLGQGNYGYTF
-	TRBV6-5	TRBJ2-7	TRBD2	TGTGCCAGCAGTCCCTCTAGCGGCTACGAGCAGTACTTC	CASSPSSGYEQYF
-	TRBV5-1	TRBJ1-3	TRBD1	TGCGCCAGCAGCCGGTCCGGGACAGAGACCCCTGGAAACACCATATATTTT	CASSRSGTETPGNTIYF
-	TRBV6-5	TRBJ2-6	-	TGTGCCAGCTACCTAGTGAATGGGGCCAACGTCCTGACTTTC	CASYLVNGANVLTF
-	TRBV18	TRBJ1-5	-	TGTGCCAGCTCACCCCCCCCGAGCAATCAGCCCCAGCATTTT	CASSPPPSNQPQHF
-	TRBV28	TRBJ2-7	-	TGTGCCAGCAGTTTATTGACAGGACTTTCCTACGAGCAGTACTTC	CASSLLTGLSYEQYF
-	TRBV11-2	TRBJ1-2	-	TGTGCCAGCAGCTTATCTGGGCAGGGGCTACCCTATGGCTACACCTTC	CASSLSGQGLPYGYTF
once	TRBV4-2	TRBJ2-1	TRBD2	TGTGCCGGCGAAAGACTAGCGGGAGGAGTCGGGACCTACAATGAGCAGTTCTTC	CAGERLAGGVGTYNEQFF
-	TRBV10-3	TRBJ2-3	TRBD2	TGTGCCATCGGGGGGCGACTAGCGGCTAGCACAGATACGCAGTATTTT	CAIGGRLAASTDTQYF
-	TRBV25-1	TRBJ2-2	TRBD1	TGTGCCAGCAGGGAGACAGGGACCGGGGAGCTGTTTTTT	CASRETGTGELFF
-	TRBV4-1	TRBJ2-1	-	TGCGCCAGCAGCCCGAGACTAGTTAATGAGCAGTTCTTC	CASSPRLVNEQFF
-	TRBV4-1	TRBJ2-1	TRBD2	TGCGCCAGCAGCCAACGACTAGCGGGAGTCAATGAGCAGTTCTTC	CASSQRLAGVNEQFF
-	TRBV10-2	TRBJ1-6	TRBD1	TGCGCCAGTCTGGGACAGAGAAATTCACCCCTCCACTTT	CASLGQRNSPLHF
-	TRBV5-1	TRBJ1-4	TRBD1	TGCGCCAGCAGCTTCCAGGGGGGAACTAATGAAAAACTGTTTTTT	CASSFQGGTNEKLFF
-	TRBV7-3	TRBJ2-7	TRBD1	TGTGCCAGCAGCTTAAATGGGCAGGGGGTGGAGGAGCAGTACTTC	CASSLNGQGVEEQYF
once	TRBV12-3/TRBV12-4	TRBJ1-2	-	TGTGCCAGCAGTTCAGGGGATCACTATGGCTACACCTTC	CASSSGDHYGYTF
few	TRBV18	TRBJ1-1	-	TGTGCCAGCTCACCAATTGGAGGACCTGAAGCTTTCTTT	CASSPIGGPEAFF
-	TRBV4-3	TRBJ2-5	TRBD1	TGCGCCAGCAGCCAGCGACAGGGAGAGACCCAGTACTTC	CASSQRQGETQYF
-	TRBV28	TRBJ2-1	TRBD2	TGTGCCAGCAGCAAAATAGCGGGAGGGGTCAATGAGCAGTTCTTC	CASSKIAGGVNEQFF
-	TRBV7-9	TRBJ2-4	-	TGTGCCAGCAGCCCCCAGACAGATTCCCTAGCCAAAAACATTCAGTACTTC	CASSPQTDSLAKNIQYF
-	TRBV3-1/TRBV3-2	TRBJ2-1	-	TGTGCCAGCAGCCAATCCGGGTTCGGCACCTACAATGAGCAGTTCTTC	CASSQSGFGTYNEQFF
-	TRBV27	TRBJ2-5	-	TGTGCCAGCAGTTTAAATCACCGGGAGACCCAGTACTTC	CASSLNHRETQYF
-	TRBV4-3	TRBJ1-4	-	TGCGCCAGCAGCCAAGATCGTGCCCTCGGTAATGAAAAACTGTTTTTT	CASSQDRALGNEKLFF
-	TRBV12-5	TRBJ2-5	TRBD1	TGTGCTAGTGGTATAGGACAGGGGGGAATAGTGGAGACCCAGTACTTC	CASGIGQGGIVETQYF
-	TRBV3-1/TRBV3-2	TRBJ1-2	-	TGTGCCAGCAGCTCCCAACAGCAAACTAACTATGGCTACACCTTC	CASSSQQQTNYGYTF
few	TRBV2	TRBJ2-7	TRBD2	TGTGCCAGCAGTGAAGCGCTTATAGCGGGAGGGGCTTTTGGGCAGTACTTC	CASSEALIAGGAFGQYF